This T cell receptor (beta chain) emerged from a study of CD8+ T cells in alopecia areata. As for treatment: oral pan-JAK inhibitor, 5-10 mg twice daily. The CDR3 is 13 amino acids. Trimming took 3 bases from V and 4 from J, leaving 9 bases between them. Per the germline V gene, CDR1 is MNHNS and CDR2 is SASEGT. Extracted RNA was reverse transcribed, and the resulting cDNA served as sequencing template. The assay was immunoSEQ multiplex PCR, and TCRdb's table has in-frame clones only and misses some. Of roughly 210,000 clones listed, less than 45% were seen once; the top ten hold about 2.6%. The chain recombines TRBV6-1 with TRBJ2-5; D unresolved. The material sequenced was CD4+ T cells sorted from blood, taken at roughly week 38, from a patient treated with tofacitinib. The clonotype originates from a human donor with alopecia areata. The CDR3 coding sequence is TGTGCCAGCAGTGAGTCGGGCCGAGAGACCCAGTACTTC. It yields the protein CASSESGRETQYF.